What follows is one TCR beta chain and its context. It has no known antigen specificity. No base quality values were provided; no much bigger clone lies one nucleotide off. The sample belongs to a study of post-analysis software for immune sequencing data (dated by TCRdb to the mid-2010s). For the wider study: Disease courses on record covered relapsing-remitting, secondary progressive and progressive-relapsing multiple sclerosis, though some patients had no subtype annotation. Patient repertoires were compared against around 10 previously published healthy control repertoires from donors aged roughly 6 to 28 years. A subset of samples was prepared in parallel using single-end sample barcoding, then pooled and co-amplified after Illumina adapter ligation.

Libraries came from PCR. Sequencing relied on an Illumina HiSeq 2500. To reduce PCR and sequencing biases, unique molecular identifiers were built into the TCR beta cDNA libraries. Per 1 to 10 million input T cells, approximately 500,000 cDNA molecules were obtained, such that each molecule approximated one T cell. The patient libraries were prepared and sequenced using the same protocol as the earlier healthy control dataset. Within a given batch, samples were prepared together, multiplexed and sequenced on the same HiSeq lane. For the original study's pipeline: MIGEC handled the raw barcoded reads, throwing out single-read molecular identifier groups before consensus assembly and CDR3 extraction. VDJtools was used for post-analysis of the clonotype tables, and diversity was normalized by down-sampling every dataset to the size of the smallest sample. In repertoire overlap clustering, CDR3 amino acid sequences, but not nucleotide sequences, were matched to correct batch-related cross-sample contamination. TCRdb applied fastp at Q25 and MiXCR to the public reads, then kept only in-frame beta chains. Entries that share a CDR3 protein sequence are merged under the most common genes and DNA. The V and J calls and clone size are TCRdb's, not the authors'. This sample is represented by 650,000 to 850,000 distinct CDR3 sequences; around 42% of them were singletons. The top ten hold 4.9% of the sample.

The CDR3, cysteine through phenylalanine, is 13 amino acids long. The entry retains the CDR3 DNA only, 39 bases that are in frame from base 1. The germline V gene encodes CDR1 SGHVS and CDR2 FNYEAQ. Results and caveats for the whole study, not just this receptor: Direct clustering with F measure revealed strong co-clustering of samples prepared in the same batch, which led to a batch-effect correction. The control group was slightly older than the multiple sclerosis patient group. Compared with controls, multiple sclerosis patients had significantly lower normalized Chao1 diversity, a finding suggesting substantial peripheral T-cell clonal expansion. Four or five TRBV segments, including TRBV5-6, TRBV5-1 and TRBV20-1, were significantly more frequent in patients than controls.

TCR beta repertoires were profiled from peripheral blood of roughly 13 young patients with multiple sclerosis to demonstrate the VDJtools post-analysis software. Multiple sclerosis patients were children and adolescents aged roughly 6 to 15 years. What was sequenced was blood. The TCR comes from a girl aged 10 to 17 with multiple sclerosis. The rearrangement combines TRBV7-6 with TRBJ2-7; the D gene is possibly TRBD2, with 5 bases matching. Matching the DNA end better, TRBJ2-5 makes the J call doubtful. The sequenced DNA: TGTGCCAGCAGCTCGGGATTTCAAGAGACCCAGTACTTC. Its translation is CASSSGFQETQYF.